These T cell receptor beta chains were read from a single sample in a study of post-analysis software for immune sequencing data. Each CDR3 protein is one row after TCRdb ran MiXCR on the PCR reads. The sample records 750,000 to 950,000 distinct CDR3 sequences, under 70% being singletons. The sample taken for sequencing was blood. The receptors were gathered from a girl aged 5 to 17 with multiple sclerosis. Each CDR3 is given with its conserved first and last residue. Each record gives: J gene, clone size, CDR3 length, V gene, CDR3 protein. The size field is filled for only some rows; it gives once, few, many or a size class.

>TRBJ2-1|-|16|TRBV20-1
CSARDGEGASYNEQFF
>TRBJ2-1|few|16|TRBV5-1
CASSQGGTSGDSEQFF
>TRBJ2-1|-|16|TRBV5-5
CASSPHLGTGRNEQFF
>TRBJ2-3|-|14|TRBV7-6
CASSTGQSTDTQYF
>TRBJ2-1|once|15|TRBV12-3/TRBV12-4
CASSWDTSGGNEQFF
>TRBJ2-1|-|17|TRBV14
CASSRSPRGGRYNEQFF
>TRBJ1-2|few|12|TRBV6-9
CASSYRHYGYTF
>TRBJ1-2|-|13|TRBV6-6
CASRTDGNYGYTF
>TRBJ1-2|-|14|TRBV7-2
CASSLVGTGDGYTF
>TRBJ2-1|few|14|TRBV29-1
CSVVGVRGIYEQFF
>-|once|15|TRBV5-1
CASSSGSGGGETQYF
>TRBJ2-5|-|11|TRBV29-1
CSGGPAETQYF
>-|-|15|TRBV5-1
CASSATGTDAYEQYF
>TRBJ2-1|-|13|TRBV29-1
CSVEYHSYNEQFF
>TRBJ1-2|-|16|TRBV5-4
CASSLAPFGQGRGYTF
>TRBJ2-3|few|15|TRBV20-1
CSARDPGGSADTQYF
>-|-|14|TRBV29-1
CSVLGQVAGYEQYF
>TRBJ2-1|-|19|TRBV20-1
CSARDRDRVGPIRLNEQFF
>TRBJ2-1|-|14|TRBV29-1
CSVPEAGSYNEQFF
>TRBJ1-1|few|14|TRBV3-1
CASSHGGQNTEAFF
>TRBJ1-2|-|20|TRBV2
CASSGRPATASWAPNYGYTF
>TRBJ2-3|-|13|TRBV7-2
CASSLDRLPSQYF
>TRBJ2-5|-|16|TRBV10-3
CAISPRTGEGGETQYF
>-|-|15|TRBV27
CASSLSASGSFEQYF
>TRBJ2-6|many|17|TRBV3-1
CASSQGGTASGANVLTF
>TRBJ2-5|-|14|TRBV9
CASSVVDRQETQYF
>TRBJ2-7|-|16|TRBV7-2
CASSPPPAGVLYEQYF
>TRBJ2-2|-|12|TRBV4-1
CASSRLSGELFF
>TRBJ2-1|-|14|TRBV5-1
CASKVSGSGNEQFF
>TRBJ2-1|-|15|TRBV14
CASSQADRGRLGQFF
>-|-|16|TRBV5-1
CASSLPELPSSYEQYF
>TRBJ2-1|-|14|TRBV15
CASQPGSVYNEQFF
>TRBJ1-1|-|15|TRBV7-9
CASSQRDRGYLEAFF
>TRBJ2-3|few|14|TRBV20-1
CSASLAGVKDTQYF
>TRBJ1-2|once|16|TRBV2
CASSEGGRGQGYGYTF
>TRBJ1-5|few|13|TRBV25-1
CASRKISNQPQHF
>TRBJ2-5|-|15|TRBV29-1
CSVTSGRPSKETQYF
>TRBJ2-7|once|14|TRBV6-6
CASRTVGVPYEQYF
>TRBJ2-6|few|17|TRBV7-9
CASRRTSGVSGANVLTF
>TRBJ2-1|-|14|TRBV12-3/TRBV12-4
CASSLSPTDYEQFF
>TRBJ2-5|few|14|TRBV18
CASSPRGDPGTQYF
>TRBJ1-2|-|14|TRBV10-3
CAISENRLGYGYTF
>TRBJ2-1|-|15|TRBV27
CASSRPGHDYNEQFF
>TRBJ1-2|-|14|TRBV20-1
CSARRQGTYYGYTF
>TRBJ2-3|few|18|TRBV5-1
CASSFIPWAGGPTDTQYF
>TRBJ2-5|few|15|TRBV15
CATSPHSDPRGTQYF
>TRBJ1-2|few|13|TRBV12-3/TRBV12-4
CASSYGTVYGYTF
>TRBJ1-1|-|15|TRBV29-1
CSVSYPGRLRYEAFF
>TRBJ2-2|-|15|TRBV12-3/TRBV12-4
CASSSLSGRNRELFF
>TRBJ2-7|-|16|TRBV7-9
CASSSRPAQAAYEQYF
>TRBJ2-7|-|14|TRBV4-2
CASSQAPGDSEQYF
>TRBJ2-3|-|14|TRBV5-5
CASSLGMGGDTQYF
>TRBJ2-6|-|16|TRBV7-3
CASSSQVSSRANVLTF
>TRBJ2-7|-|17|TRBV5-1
CASSPLPSGILYYEQYF
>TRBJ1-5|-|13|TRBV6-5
CASGGRGNQPQHF
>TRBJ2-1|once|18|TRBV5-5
CASSSGNYASGPENEQFF
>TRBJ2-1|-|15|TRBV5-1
CASSLVSGLAEEQFF